The next 9 T cell receptor beta chains were all read from a single sample in a study of beta chain features in type 1 diabetes. Broader study findings: People with Type 1 diabetes carried modestly yet significantly shorter TCRB CDR3s in all four CD4+ subsets.

Expressed TCRB transcripts were sequenced, since all the RNA that had been isolated was reverse transcribed. The data were produced by immunoSEQ multiplex PCR, yet TCRdb's version contains in-frame clones alone and is incomplete. The sample records hundreds of thousands of clones, around an eighth being singletons. Their target antigens are unknown. What was sequenced was naive CD4+ T cells from blood. The receptors here all came from a woman between 18 and 29 years old with type 1 diabetes.

The rearrangement joins TRBV30 to TRBJ1-4; the D gene is possibly TRBD1 (5 bases). The CDR3 consists of 14 residues. Germline CDR1 and CDR2: GTSNPN and SVGIG (reference sequence). V dropped 4 bases and J dropped 3 bases, with 12 bases sitting between them. The CDR3 DNA sequence: TGTGCCTGGACCTTGGGGCTGCCTAATGAAAAACTGTTTTTT. Protein sequence: CAWTLGLPNEKLFF.

This clone was found a few times. This chain uses TRBV5-1 with TRBJ2-3; 7 bases are a match to TRBD1. The germline gives CDR1 SGHRS, CDR2 YFSETQ. The CDR3 covers 17 residues. With V trimmed by 2 bases and J by 0 bases, 9 bases remained unmatched. CDR3 protein: CASSFLITGASTDTQYF. Written as DNA, the CDR3 is TGCGCCAGCAGCTTCCTAATCACAGGGGCCAGCACAGATACGCAGTATTTT.

This sequence joins TRBV9 and TRBJ2-7, with 7 bases fitting TRBD2. This CDR3 is 14 amino acids long. The ends lost 0 bases at V and 6 bases at J; junction bases unmatched: 6. CDR1 and CDR2 from the germline V gene are SGDLS and YYNGEE. Here the CDR3 reads CASSVDGGSGEQYF. DNA for the CDR3: TGTGCCAGCAGCGTAGATGGCGGGAGTGGCGAGCAGTACTTC.

The chain uses TRBV5-1 and TRBJ2-3; 9 positions match TRBD1. V lost 3 bases, J lost 5 bases, and 4 bases stayed unmatched. The CDR3 runs to 14 residues. Germline lookup yields CDR1 SGHRS and CDR2 YFSETQ. This chain's CDR3 is CASSYGTGQDTQYF. CDR3 nucleotide sequence: TGCGCCAGCAGCTACGGGACAGGGCAAGATACGCAGTATTTT. The complete variable domain, with remaining parts taken from reference TRBV5-1 and TRBJ2-3, reads KAGVTQTPRYLIKTRGQQVTLSCSPISGHRSVSWYQQTPGQGLQFLFEYFSETQRNKGNFPGRFSGRQFSNSRSEMNVSTLELGDSALYLCASSYGTGQDTQYFGPGTRLTVL.

This clone was detected only a few times. This chain joins TRBV9 and TRBJ2-1; TRBD1 agrees at 7 bases. Germline-derived CDR1 and CDR2 are SGDLS and YYNGEE. The CDR3 consists of 13 residues. The J segment lost 8 bases and the V segment lost 4 bases, leaving 6 bases of the junction unmatched. The CDR3 spells CASSSRQGYEQFF. CDR3 DNA: TGTGCCAGCAGCTCTAGACAGGGCTATGAGCAGTTCTTC.

This rearrangement joins TRBV19 to TRBJ1-1; 8 bases are shared with TRBD1. Germline CDR1 LNHDA, CDR2 SQIVND (reference sequence). This CDR3 is built from 16 residues. The V and J ends lost 10 bases and 0 bases, in that order; junction bases with no gene match: 13. The CDR3 protein is CATRQGQATMNTEAFF. The CDR3 nucleotides read TGTGCCACGCGCCAGGGACAGGCAACTATGAACACTGAAGCTTTCTTT.

The chain uses TRBV9 and TRBJ2-3, with TRBD2 identical over 9 bases. Germline V CDR1 and CDR2: SGDLS, YYNGEE. Trimming removed 3 bases from V and 1 base from J; junction bases left unmatched: 3. This CDR3 spans 15 amino acids. CDR3 DNA sequence: TGTGCCAGCAGCGCGATAGCGGGAGGCACAGATACGCAGTATTTT. This gives the protein CASSAIAGGTDTQYF.

This clone showed up just a few times. The chain carries TRBV14 and TRBJ2-1; no definite D call. From germline, CDR1 is SGHDN and CDR2 FVKESK. Trimming shortened V by 5 bases and J by 5 bases, and 13 bases separated the two germline ends. The CDR3 loop spans 14 amino acids. The CDR3 region is CASSLSLGNNEQFF. The CDR3 DNA reads TGTGCCAGCAGCTTAAGCCTAGGTAACAATGAGCAGTTCTTC. The full variable domain, rest sourced from reference TRBV14 and TRBJ2-1, is EAGVTQFPSHSVIEKGQTVTLRCDPISGHDNLYWYRRVMGKEIKFLLHFVKESKQDESGMPNNRFLAERTGGTYSTLKVQPAELEDSGVYFCASSLSLGNNEQFFGPGTRLTVL.

This clone has only a few counts. The rearrangement links TRBV12-5 to TRBJ2-7, with a tentative D call TRBD2 (6 bases). CDR1 and CDR2 from the germline V gene are LGHNT and FRNRAP. The V end was cut by 1 base, the J end by 2 bases, with 6 bases between. The CDR3 runs to 13 residues. The CDR3 DNA reads as TGTGCTAGTGGTTTGGCGGGAGCCTACGAGCAGTACTTC. The encoded protein is CASGLAGAYEQYF.